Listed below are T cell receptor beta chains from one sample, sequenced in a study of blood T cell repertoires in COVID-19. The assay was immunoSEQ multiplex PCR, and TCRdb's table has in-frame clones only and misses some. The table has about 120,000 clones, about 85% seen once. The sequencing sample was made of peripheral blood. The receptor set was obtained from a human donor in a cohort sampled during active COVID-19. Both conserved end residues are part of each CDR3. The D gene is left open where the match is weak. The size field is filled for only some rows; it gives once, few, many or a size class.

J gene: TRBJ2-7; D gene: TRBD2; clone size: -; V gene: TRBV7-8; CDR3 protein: CASSLARAGGPYEQYF; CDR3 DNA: TGTGCCAGCAGCTTAGCGCGGGCGGGAGGGCCGTACGAGCAGTACTTC
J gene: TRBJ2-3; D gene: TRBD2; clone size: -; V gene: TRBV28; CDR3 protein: CASTPPGGPLSTDTQYF; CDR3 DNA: TGTGCCAGCACTCCACCGGGGGGGCCCCTAAGCACAGATACGCAGTATTTT
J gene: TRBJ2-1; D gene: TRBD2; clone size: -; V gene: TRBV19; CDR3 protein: CASSIELADLYNEQFF; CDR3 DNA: TGTGCCAGTAGTATAGAACTAGCGGACCTCTACAATGAGCAGTTCTTC
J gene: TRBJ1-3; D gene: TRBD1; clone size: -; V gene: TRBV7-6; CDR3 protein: CASSPRTGFGNTIYF; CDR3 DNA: TGTGCCAGCAGCCCTAGGACAGGGTTCGGAAACACCATATATTTT
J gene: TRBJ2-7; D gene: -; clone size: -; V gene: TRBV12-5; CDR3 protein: CASGLTSDRLNSYEQYF; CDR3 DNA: TGTGCTAGTGGTTTGACAAGCGACAGGCTTAATTCCTACGAGCAGTACTTC
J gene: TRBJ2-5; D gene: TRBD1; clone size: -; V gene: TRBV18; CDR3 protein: CASSPLDRGETQYF; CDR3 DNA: TGTGCCAGCTCACCATTGGACAGGGGGGAGACCCAGTACTTC
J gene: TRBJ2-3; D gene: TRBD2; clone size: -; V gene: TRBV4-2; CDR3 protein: CASSPPSGGASTDTQYF; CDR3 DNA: TGTGCCAGCAGTCCCCCCAGCGGGGGGGCTAGCACAGATACGCAGTATTTT
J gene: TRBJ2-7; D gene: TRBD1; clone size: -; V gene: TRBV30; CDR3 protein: CAWGGQGHEQYF; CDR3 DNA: TGTGCCTGGGGGGGACAGGGCCACGAGCAGTACTTC
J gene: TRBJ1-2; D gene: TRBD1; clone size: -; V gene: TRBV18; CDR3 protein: CASSPRTGNHGYTF; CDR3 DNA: TGTGCCAGCTCACCACGGACAGGGAATCATGGCTACACCTTC
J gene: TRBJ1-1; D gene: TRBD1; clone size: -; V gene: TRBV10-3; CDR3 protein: CAIRAIPGQVDTEAFF; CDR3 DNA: TGTGCCATCAGGGCGATACCGGGACAGGTCGACACTGAAGCTTTCTTT
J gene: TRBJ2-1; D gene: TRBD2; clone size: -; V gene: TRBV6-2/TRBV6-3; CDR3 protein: CASSYYQTGLAALYNEQFF; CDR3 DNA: TGTGCCAGCAGTTACTACCAGACGGGACTAGCGGCGCTTTACAATGAGCAGTTCTTC
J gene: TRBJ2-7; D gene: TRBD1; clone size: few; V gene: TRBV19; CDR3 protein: CASSTGQGGYEQYF; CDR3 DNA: TGTGCCAGTAGTACGGGACAGGGAGGGTACGAGCAGTACTTC
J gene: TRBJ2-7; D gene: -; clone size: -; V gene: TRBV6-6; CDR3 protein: CATSTGQKNEQYF; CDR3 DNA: TGTGCCACAAGTACAGGACAAAAGAACGAGCAGTACTTC
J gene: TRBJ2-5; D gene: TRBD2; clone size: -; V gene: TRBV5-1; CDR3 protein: CASSFQLAGAETQYF; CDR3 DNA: TGCGCCAGCAGCTTCCAACTAGCGGGTGCAGAGACCCAGTACTTC
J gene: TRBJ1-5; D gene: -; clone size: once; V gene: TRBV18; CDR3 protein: CASSPGGPSNQPQHF; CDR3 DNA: TGTGCCAGCTCACCAGGAGGCCCCTCCAATCAGCCCCAGCATTTT